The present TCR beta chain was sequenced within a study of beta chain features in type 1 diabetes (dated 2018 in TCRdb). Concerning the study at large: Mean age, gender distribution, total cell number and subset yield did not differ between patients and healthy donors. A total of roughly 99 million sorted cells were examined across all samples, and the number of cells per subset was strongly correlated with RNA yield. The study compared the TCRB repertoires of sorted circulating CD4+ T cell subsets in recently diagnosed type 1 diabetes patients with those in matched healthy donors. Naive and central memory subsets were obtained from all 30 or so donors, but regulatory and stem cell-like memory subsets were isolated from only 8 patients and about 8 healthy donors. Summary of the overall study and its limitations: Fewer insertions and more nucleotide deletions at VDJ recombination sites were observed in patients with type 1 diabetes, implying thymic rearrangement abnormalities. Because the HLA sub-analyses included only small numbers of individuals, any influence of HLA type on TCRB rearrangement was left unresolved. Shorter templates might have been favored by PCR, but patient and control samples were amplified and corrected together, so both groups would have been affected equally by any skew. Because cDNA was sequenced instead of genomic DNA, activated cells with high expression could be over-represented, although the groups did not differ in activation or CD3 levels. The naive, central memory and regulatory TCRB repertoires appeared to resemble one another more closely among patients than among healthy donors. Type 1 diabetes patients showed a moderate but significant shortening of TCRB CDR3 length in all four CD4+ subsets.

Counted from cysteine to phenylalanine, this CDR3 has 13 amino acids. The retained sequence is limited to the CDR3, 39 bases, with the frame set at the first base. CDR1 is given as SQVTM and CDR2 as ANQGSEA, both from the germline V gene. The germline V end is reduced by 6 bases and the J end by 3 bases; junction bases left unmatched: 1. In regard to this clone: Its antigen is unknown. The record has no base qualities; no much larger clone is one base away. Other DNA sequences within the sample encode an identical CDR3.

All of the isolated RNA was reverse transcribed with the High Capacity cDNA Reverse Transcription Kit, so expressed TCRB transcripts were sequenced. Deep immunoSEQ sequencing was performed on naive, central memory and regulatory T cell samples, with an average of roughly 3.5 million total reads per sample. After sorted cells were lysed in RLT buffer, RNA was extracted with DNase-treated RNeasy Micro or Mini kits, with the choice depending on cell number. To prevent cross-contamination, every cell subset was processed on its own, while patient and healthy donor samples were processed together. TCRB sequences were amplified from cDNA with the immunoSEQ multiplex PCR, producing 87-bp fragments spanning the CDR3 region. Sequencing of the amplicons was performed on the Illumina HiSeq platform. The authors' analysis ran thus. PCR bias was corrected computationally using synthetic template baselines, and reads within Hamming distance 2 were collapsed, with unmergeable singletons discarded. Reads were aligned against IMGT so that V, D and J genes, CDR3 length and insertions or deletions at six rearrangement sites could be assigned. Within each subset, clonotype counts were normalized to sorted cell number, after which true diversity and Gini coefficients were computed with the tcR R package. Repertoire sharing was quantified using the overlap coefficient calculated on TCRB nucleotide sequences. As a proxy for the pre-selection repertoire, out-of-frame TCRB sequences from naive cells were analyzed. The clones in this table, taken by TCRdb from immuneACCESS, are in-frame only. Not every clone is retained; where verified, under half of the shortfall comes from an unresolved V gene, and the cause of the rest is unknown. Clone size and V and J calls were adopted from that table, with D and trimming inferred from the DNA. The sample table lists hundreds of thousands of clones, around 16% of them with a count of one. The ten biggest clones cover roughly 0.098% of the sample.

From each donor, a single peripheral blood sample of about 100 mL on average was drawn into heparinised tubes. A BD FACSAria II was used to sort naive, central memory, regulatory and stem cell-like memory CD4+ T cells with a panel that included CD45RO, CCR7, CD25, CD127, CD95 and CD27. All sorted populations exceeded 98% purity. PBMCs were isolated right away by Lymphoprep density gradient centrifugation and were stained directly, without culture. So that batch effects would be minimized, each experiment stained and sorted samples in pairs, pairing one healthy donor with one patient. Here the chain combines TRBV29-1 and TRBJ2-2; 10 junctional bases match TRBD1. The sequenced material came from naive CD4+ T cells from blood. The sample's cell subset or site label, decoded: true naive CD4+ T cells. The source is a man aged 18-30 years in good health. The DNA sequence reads TGCAGCGTAGACAGGGGGCACACCGGGGAGCTGTTTTTT. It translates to CSVDRGHTGELFF.